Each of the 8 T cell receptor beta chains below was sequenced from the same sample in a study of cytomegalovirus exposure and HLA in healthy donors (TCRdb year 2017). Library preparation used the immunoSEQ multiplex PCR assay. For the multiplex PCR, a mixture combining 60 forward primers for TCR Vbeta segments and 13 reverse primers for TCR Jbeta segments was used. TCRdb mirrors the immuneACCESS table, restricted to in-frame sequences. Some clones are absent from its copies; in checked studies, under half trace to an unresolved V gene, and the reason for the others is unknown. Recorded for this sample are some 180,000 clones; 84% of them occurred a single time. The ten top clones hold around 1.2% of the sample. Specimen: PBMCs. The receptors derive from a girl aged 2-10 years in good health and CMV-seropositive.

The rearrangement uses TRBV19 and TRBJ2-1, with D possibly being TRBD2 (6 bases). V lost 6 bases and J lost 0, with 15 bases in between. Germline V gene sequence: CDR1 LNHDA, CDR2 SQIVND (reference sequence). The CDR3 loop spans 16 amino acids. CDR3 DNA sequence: TGTGCCAGTAGCACCCGTATCGGGAGCTCCTACAATGAGCAGTTCTTC. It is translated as CASSTRIGSSYNEQFF.

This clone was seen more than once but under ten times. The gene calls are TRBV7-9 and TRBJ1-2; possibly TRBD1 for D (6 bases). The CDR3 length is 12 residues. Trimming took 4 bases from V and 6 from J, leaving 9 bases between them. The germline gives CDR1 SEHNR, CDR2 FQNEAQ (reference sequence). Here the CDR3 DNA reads TGTGCCAGCAGCTCACAGGGAAATGGCTACACCTTC. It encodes CASSSQGNGYTF.

The CDR3 here is CASSVDGSSSYNEQFF. In nucleotides, the CDR3 is TGTGCCAGCAGCGTGGACGGGAGTAGCTCCTACAATGAGCAGTTCTTC. The chain links TRBV9 to TRBJ2-1, with D possibly TRBD2 on 6 matching bases. CDR3 length: 16 amino acids. Germline V gene data show CDR1 as SGDLS and CDR2 as YYNGEE. Trimming left V 2 bases short and J 0 bases short, with 12 bases between.

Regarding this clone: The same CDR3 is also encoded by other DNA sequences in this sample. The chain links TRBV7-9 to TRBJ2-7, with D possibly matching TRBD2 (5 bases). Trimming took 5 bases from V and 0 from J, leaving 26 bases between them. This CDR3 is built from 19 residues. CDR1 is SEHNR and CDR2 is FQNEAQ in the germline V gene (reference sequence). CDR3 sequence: CASSLSPGLAPGSSYEQYF. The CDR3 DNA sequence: TGTGCCAGCAGCCTATCTCCCGGGCTAGCCCCCGGATCCTCCTACGAGCAGTACTTC. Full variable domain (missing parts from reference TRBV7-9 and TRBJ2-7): DTGVSQNPRHKITKRGQNVTFRCDPISEHNRLYWYRQTLGQGPEFLTYFQNEAQLEKSRLLSDRFSAERPKGSFSTLEIQRTEQGDSAMYLCASSLSPGLAPGSSYEQYFGPGTRLTVT.

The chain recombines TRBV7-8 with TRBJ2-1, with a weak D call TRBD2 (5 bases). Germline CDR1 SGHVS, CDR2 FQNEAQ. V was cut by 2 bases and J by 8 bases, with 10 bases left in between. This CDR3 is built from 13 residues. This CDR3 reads CASSLTRTHEQFF. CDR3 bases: TGTGCCAGCAGCTTAACAAGGACTCATGAGCAGTTCTTC.

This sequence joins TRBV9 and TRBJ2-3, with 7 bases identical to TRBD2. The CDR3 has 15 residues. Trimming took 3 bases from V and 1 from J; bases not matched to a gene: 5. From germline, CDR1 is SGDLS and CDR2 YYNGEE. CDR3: CASSATSFGTDTQYF. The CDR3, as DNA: TGTGCCAGCAGCGCGACTAGCTTTGGCACAGATACGCAGTATTTT.

Here the CDR3 reads CASSQVGQGLGQPQHF. The CDR3 DNA is TGCGCCAGCAGCCAAGTCGGACAGGGTTTAGGTCAGCCCCAGCATTTT. The chain links TRBV4-1 to TRBJ1-5; 8 bases are a match to TRBD1. CDR3 length: 16 residues. With 1 base clipped from V and 6 bases from J, the junction kept 8 bases outside the gene matches. Germline-derived CDR1 and CDR2 are MGHRA and YSYEKL.

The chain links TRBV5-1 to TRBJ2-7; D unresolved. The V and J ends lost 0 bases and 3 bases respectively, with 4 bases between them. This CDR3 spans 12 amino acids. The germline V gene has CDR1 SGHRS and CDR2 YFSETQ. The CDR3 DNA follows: TGCGCCAGCAGCTTGGCCTACTACGAGCAGTACTTC. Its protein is CASSLAYYEQYF.